These 29 T cell receptor beta chains were all obtained from the same sample, sequenced in a study of blood T cell repertoires in COVID-19. Sequencing was performed with immunoSEQ multiplex PCR; in TCRdb, only in-frame clones are kept and a portion is missing. The repertoire holds more than 50,000 clones, 80% seen once, with 9% to 10% in the top ten. Sequenced sample: peripheral blood. The receptors shown here come from a human donor in a cohort sampled during active COVID-19.

There are a few counts of this clone. The V gene is TRBV6-5, the J gene TRBJ1-1; no clear D. Germline CDR1 is MNHEY and CDR2 is SVGAGI. The ends were cut back, 6 bases at V and 0 bases at J, with 8 bases in the middle. The CDR3 extends over 13 amino acids. The CDR3 DNA reads as TGTGCCAGCAGCTCAACTCTGAACACTGAAGCTTTCTTT. This codes for CASSSTLNTEAFF.

This sequence joins TRBV7-2 and TRBJ2-7; TRBD1 might be the D (6 bases). Trimming cost V 0 bases and J 4 bases, with 10 bases left between them. Germline V CDR1 and CDR2: SGHTA, FQGNSA. This CDR3 has 14 residues. The CDR3 region is CASSLAGTLYEQYF. The CDR3 DNA reads TGTGCCAGCAGCTTAGCCGGGACACTTTACGAGCAGTACTTC.

The chain has TRBV5-6 and TRBJ1-3; a weak D match, TRBD1 (5 bases). Trimming left V 3 bases short and J 0 bases short, with 7 bases between. The length of the CDR3 is 14 residues. Per the germline V gene, CDR1 is SGHDT and CDR2 is YYEEEE. Here the CDR3 reads CASSSRGSGNTIYF. CDR3 DNA sequence: TGTGCCAGCAGCTCTAGGGGCTCTGGAAACACCATATATTTT.

The gene calls are TRBV28 and TRBJ2-7; tentatively, D is TRBD2 (6 bases). Germline-derived CDR1 and CDR2 are MDHEN and SYDVKM. The CDR3 has 13 amino acids. The germline V and J ends were trimmed by 2 bases and 2 bases, with 7 bases remaining between them. The CDR3 coding sequence is TGTGCCAGCAGTTTAGCGGGACCCTACGAGCAGTACTTC. Translation gives CASSLAGPYEQYF.

This clone was seen once. V gene TRBV5-1 combines with J gene TRBJ2-1, with TRBD2 as a possible D gene (5 bases). This CDR3 has 15 amino acids. CDR1 and CDR2 from the germline V gene are SGHRS and YFSETQ. The V and J ends lost 1 base and 4 bases respectively, with 12 bases between them. The CDR3 nucleotides read TGCGCCAGCAGCTTGCTCTCCCCGGGGTACAATGAGCAGTTCTTC. Its translation is CASSLLSPGYNEQFF.

The chain carries TRBV19 and TRBJ2-7, with 9 bases fitting TRBD1. CDR3 length: 16 amino acids. J lost 3 bases, V lost 5 bases, and 11 bases had no gene match. CDR1 LNHDA and CDR2 SQIVND come from the germline V gene (reference sequence). CDR3 DNA: TGTGCCAGTAGTTATACCGGGACAGGGAGTGTCTACGAGCAGTACTTC. The encoded protein is CASSYTGTGSVYEQYF.

The chain uses TRBV27 and TRBJ2-7; D is possibly TRBD2 (6 bases). V was cut by 5 bases and J by 2 bases, with 19 bases left in between. The CDR3 spans 16 residues. Germline V CDR1 and CDR2: MNHEY, SMNVEV (reference sequence). The CDR3: CASSHPLLGGTYEQYF. CDR3 sequence (DNA): TGTGCCAGCAGTCATCCACTACTTGGCGGGACCTACGAGCAGTACTTC.

DNA of the CDR3: TGTGCCACCACCCCACCCGCGGCGTACGAGCAGTACTTC. Protein sequence: CATTPPAAYEQYF. The chain joins TRBV28 to TRBJ2-7; no definite D call. Germline loops: CDR1 MDHEN, CDR2 SYDVKM. The CDR3 length is 13 residues. The ends were cut back, 10 bases at V and 4 bases at J, with 17 bases in the middle.

This clone was observed a handful of times. V is TRBV5-1 and J is TRBJ2-7; 15 bases are a match to TRBD2. The length of the CDR3 is 17 residues. The V and J ends lost 4 bases and 1 base, in that order; junction bases with no gene match: 6. CDR1 is SGHRS, CDR2 YFSETQ, per germline. CDR3 nucleotides: TGCGCCAGCAGCAGGGGACTAGCGGGAGGAGAGTCCTACGAGCAGTACTTC. It codes for CASSRGLAGGESYEQYF. The complete variable domain, with remaining parts taken from reference TRBV5-1 and TRBJ2-7, reads KAGVTQTPRYLIKTRGQQVTLSCSPISGHRSVSWYQQTPGQGLQFLFEYFSETQRNKGNFPGRFSGRQFSNSRSEMNVSTLELGDSALYLCASSRGLAGGESYEQYFGPGTRLTVT.

CDR3 residues: CSVEGGQGPDTQYF. For the CDR3, the DNA is TGCAGCGTGGAGGGTGGACAGGGTCCAGATACGCAGTATTTT. The chain combines TRBV29-1 with TRBJ2-3; 8 positions agree with TRBD1. V lost 6 bases to trimming and J lost 4 bases; unmatched junction nucleotides: 9. Germline V gene lookup returns CDR1 SQVTM and CDR2 ANQGSEA. The CDR3 has 14 residues.

This clone appeared a single time. The V call is TRBV6-5, the J call TRBJ1-2; the match to TRBD1 covers 7 bases. Germline-derived CDR1 and CDR2 are MNHEY and SVGAGI. V was pared by 6 bases and J by 4 bases, with 5 bases of the junction left unmatched. The CDR3 length is 13 residues. CDR3 residues: CASSLDRVYGYTF. The CDR3 DNA reads as TGTGCCAGCAGCCTCGACAGGGTCTATGGCTACACCTTC.

The J gene is TRBJ2-3, the V gene TRBV15; no clear D. Trimming took off 4 bases at V and 3 bases at J, with 8 bases between the two ends. Germline assignment: CDR1 LNHNV and CDR2 YYDKDF (reference sequence). The CDR3 is 13 amino acids. CDR3 nucleotide sequence: TGTGCCACCAGCACGGGTTTTACAGATACGCAGTATTTT. Translating it yields CATSTGFTDTQYF. Using reference TRBV15 and TRBJ2-3 for the parts outside the CDR3, the full variable domain is DAMVIQNPRYQVTQFGKPVTLSCSQTLNHNVMYWYQQKSSQAPKLLFHYYDKDFNNEADTPDNFQSRRPNTSFCFLDIRSPGLGDTAMYLCATSTGFTDTQYFGPGTRLTVL.

J is TRBJ2-7 and V is TRBV19, with D perhaps matching TRBD2 (6 bases). CDR3 length equals 16 residues. Germline lookup yields CDR1 LNHDA and CDR2 SQIVND (reference sequence). Trimming shortened V by 6 bases and J by 5 bases, and 23 bases separated the two germline ends. The CDR3 loop is CASRRRPGERVDEQYF. The CDR3 DNA reads TGTGCCAGTAGGCGACGACCGGGGGAGCGGGTCGACGAGCAGTACTTC.

This chain connects TRBV6-5 to TRBJ2-4, with 9 positions matching TRBD1. V was pared by 6 bases and J by 2 bases, with 5 bases of the junction left unmatched. The CDR3 contains 15 residues. CDR1 is MNHEY, CDR2 SVGAGI, per germline. CDR3 region: CASSPDRGSKNIQYF. As DNA, the CDR3 is TGTGCCAGCAGCCCCGACAGGGGGTCCAAAAACATTCAGTACTTC.

The V call is TRBV25-1, the J call TRBJ1-1; TRBD1 agrees at 8 bases. The germline gives CDR1 MGHDK, CDR2 SYGVNS. CDR3 length equals 14 residues. V shed 6 bases, J shed 4 bases, and the junction held 7 bases outside the gene matches. This CDR3 reads CASRTGTGTTEAFF. The CDR3 bases are TGTGCCAGCAGGACCGGGACAGGCACCACTGAAGCTTTCTTT.

The V gene is TRBV5-5, the J gene TRBJ2-7, with TRBD2 as a possible D gene (6 bases). The germline V gene encodes CDR1 SGHKS and CDR2 YYEKEE (reference sequence). The CDR3 length is 14 residues. The germline V and J ends were trimmed by 2 bases and 7 bases, with 16 bases remaining between them. The CDR3 region has the DNA TGTGCCAGCAGCTTAGGCGGGGCCGGGTGGGAGCAGTACTTC. Translating it yields CASSLGGAGWEQYF.

This sequence joins TRBV7-8 and TRBJ2-3; D is possibly TRBD2 (5 bases). The V end lost 6 bases, the J end lost 2 bases, and 12 bases lay between the germline ends. CDR3 length equals 14 residues. The V gene's germline CDR1 is SGHVS and CDR2 FQNEAQ. Here the CDR3 DNA reads TGTGCCAGCAGACCTCCGGGGAACACAGATACGCAGTATTTT. Translation gives CASRPPGNTDTQYF.

This sequence joins TRBV28 and TRBJ2-7; a possible D gene is TRBD2 (6 bases). CDR1 and CDR2 from the germline V gene are MDHEN and SYDVKM. CDR3 length equals 13 residues. Trimming cost V 6 bases and J 1 base, with 10 bases left between them. For the CDR3, the DNA is TGTGCCAGCAGGCGGGGCTTATCCTACGAGCAGTACTTC. Amino acid sequence: CASRRGLSYEQYF.

V usage is TRBV7-2 and J usage is TRBJ2-7; a possible D gene is TRBD2 (5 bases). Per the germline V gene, CDR1 is SGHTA and CDR2 is FQGNSA. V shed 5 bases and J shed 2 bases, with 19 bases lying between them. This CDR3 is built from 16 residues. CDR3 sequence: CASSHGLTRTPYEQYF. Here the CDR3 DNA reads TGTGCCAGCAGCCATGGACTGACCCGAACCCCCTACGAGCAGTACTTC.

This chain joins TRBV9 and TRBJ2-7, with 8 positions matching TRBD1. J lost 4 bases, V lost 0 bases, and 6 bases had no gene match. The CDR3 contains 15 residues. Germline CDR1 reads SGDLS; CDR2 reads YYNGEE. The chain's CDR3 is CASSVAPGGAYEQYF. CDR3 sequence (DNA): TGTGCCAGCAGCGTAGCGCCAGGGGGCGCGTACGAGCAGTACTTC.

The chain has TRBV7-9 and TRBJ1-1, with D perhaps TRBD1 (6 bases). The V end was cut by 4 bases, the J end by 1 base, with 19 bases between. This CDR3 contains 17 residues. The germline CDR1 and CDR2 sequences are SEHNR and FQNEAQ (reference sequence). The CDR3 DNA follows: TGTGCCAGCAGCTCCCCCAGAGGGGCAGGGGAGAACACTGAAGCTTTCTTT. Translation: CASSSPRGAGENTEAFF.

The sample holds a few counts of this clone. V usage is TRBV7-2 and J usage is TRBJ2-5, with D possibly TRBD1 on 6 matching bases. Germline V CDR1 and CDR2: SGHTA, FQGNSA. V was shortened by 5 bases and J by 2 bases, with 12 bases between the two germline ends. This CDR3 spans 14 amino acids. CDR3 in DNA: TGTGCCAGCAGCACACAGGGTCCTCAAGAGACCCAGTACTTC. This sequence encodes CASSTQGPQETQYF.

V gene TRBV2 combines with J gene TRBJ2-5, with D unresolved. The CDR3 is 14 amino acids. V lost 6 bases, J lost 1 base, and 12 bases lay in between. CDR1 and CDR2 from the germline V gene are SNHLY and FYNNEI. The chain's CDR3 is CASRASGFQETQYF. In DNA form, the CDR3 reads TGTGCCAGCAGGGCTTCAGGCTTCCAAGAGACCCAGTACTTC.

The rearrangement links TRBV2 to TRBJ2-7; 8 bases agree with TRBD2. CDR3 size: 14 residues. V gave up 8 bases and J gave up 3 bases; unmatched junction bases: 9. Per the germline V gene, CDR1 is SNHLY and CDR2 is FYNNEI. The CDR3 protein is CASVSGSGIYEQYF. CDR3 nucleotide sequence: TGTGCCAGCGTCTCCGGTAGCGGGATCTACGAGCAGTACTTC.

The chain has TRBV27 and TRBJ2-7; perhaps TRBD1 as D (5 bases). The CDR3 loop spans 19 amino acids. Deletions cut 3 bases from V and 0 bases from J, with 24 bases between. CDR1 and CDR2 (germline): MNHEY, SMNVEV (reference sequence). The CDR3 here is CASSLFGTGGAVSSYEQYF. Here the CDR3 DNA reads TGTGCCAGCAGTTTGTTCGGTACAGGTGGCGCCGTCAGCTCCTACGAGCAGTACTTC.

The genes are TRBV28 and TRBJ1-2; 8 positions agree with TRBD1. Trimming cost V 4 bases and J 4 bases; bases outside gene matches: 8. Per the germline V gene, CDR1 is MDHEN and CDR2 is SYDVKM. CDR3 length: 15 residues. The CDR3 bases are TGTGCCAGCAGTTCGCCAGGGGGCCGGGGCTATGGCTACACCTTC. Residues: CASSSPGGRGYGYTF.

This chain links TRBV29-1 with TRBJ2-7; 11 bases fit TRBD2. Germline lookup yields CDR1 SQVTM and CDR2 ANQGSEA. The CDR3 totals 14 residues. The J segment lost 3 bases and the V segment lost 6 bases, leaving 7 bases of the junction unmatched. Here the CDR3 DNA reads TGCAGCGTGACCGTCCTAGCGGGAGGCTACGAGCAGTACTTC. Translated, it gives CSVTVLAGGYEQYF.

The chain couples TRBV25-1 to TRBJ2-2; D not resolved. Trimming pared 2 bases from V and 1 base from J, leaving 5 bases between. Germline values: CDR1 MGHDK, CDR2 SYGVNS. The CDR3 extends over 14 amino acids. DNA for the CDR3: TGTGCCAGCAGTGAACCCCAGAACACCGGGGAGCTGTTTTTT. This codes for CASSEPQNTGELFF.

The rearrangement uses TRBV18 and TRBJ2-1; perhaps TRBD2 as D (6 bases). The V and J ends lost 1 base and 8 bases respectively, with 15 bases between them. CDR1 is KGHSH, CDR2 LQKENI, per germline. The CDR3 spans 15 residues. Here the CDR3 DNA reads TGTGCCAGCTCACCACGGAGACCGGGAGTCGATGAGCAGTTCTTC. This gives the protein CASSPRRPGVDEQFF.